Below are 15 T cell receptor beta chains sequenced from a single sample in a study of shared clonotypes between healthy human individuals. Assay used: immunoSEQ multiplex PCR; TCRdb lists only in-frame clones, some missing. The repertoire includes more than 1,200,000 clones, approximately 98.5% of them detected once, and about 0.35% sits in the top ten. The sequencing sample was made of naive CD4+ T cells sorted from blood. Subset denoted: CD45RA+ positively selected. The receptors originated from a man in his thirties or forties in good health.

The chain uses TRBV4-1 and TRBJ1-4; a possible D gene is TRBD1 (6 bases). From germline, CDR1 is MGHRA and CDR2 YSYEKL. V lost 1 base and J lost 8, with 11 bases in between. The CDR3 length is 14 residues. CDR3 residues: CASSQAGGREKLFF. CDR3 DNA: TGCGCCAGCAGCCAAGCTGGGGGCAGGGAAAAACTGTTTTTT.

The genes are TRBV6-5 and TRBJ1-4, with no clear D. The V end was cut by 2 bases, the J end by 4 bases, with 11 bases between. Germline-derived CDR1 and CDR2 are MNHEY and SVGAGI. CDR3 length equals 15 residues. The CDR3 protein is CASSYGLGINEKLFF. The CDR3, as DNA: TGTGCCAGCAGTTACGGGCTCGGCATTAATGAAAAACTGTTTTTT.

V usage is TRBV5-4 and J usage is TRBJ2-2, with 9 bases matching TRBD2. This CDR3 has 17 residues. Per germline, CDR1 SGHNT and CDR2 YYREEE (reference sequence). V shed 1 base, J shed 5 bases, and the junction held 9 bases outside the gene matches. The DNA for the CDR3 is TGTGCCAGCAGCTTGCCGTGGGCGGGAGGGCAAACCGGGGAGCTGTTTTTT. As protein: CASSLPWAGGQTGELFF.

The J gene is TRBJ2-7, the V gene TRBV5-1, with D perhaps matching TRBD2 (6 bases). V gave up 0 bases and J gave up 1 base, with 11 bases separating them. This CDR3 region has 15 residues. CDR1 is SGHRS, CDR2 YFSETQ, per germline. CDR3 DNA sequence: TGCGCCAGCAGCTTGGGAGGGACTTTTTCCTACGAGCAGTACTTC. The encoded protein is CASSLGGTFSYEQYF.

This clone appeared a single time. This chain uses TRBV7-7 with TRBJ2-2; D possibly corresponds to TRBD1 (6 bases). The CDR3 spans 16 residues. CDR1 and CDR2 (germline): SSHAT, FNYEAQ (reference sequence). V shed 5 bases and J shed 0 bases, with 13 bases lying between them. The CDR3 loop reads CASSQEDSANTGELFF. The DNA of the CDR3 is TGTGCCAGCAGCCAGGAGGACAGCGCGAACACCGGGGAGCTGTTTTTT.

The chain links TRBV28 to TRBJ2-7; 10 nucleotides align to TRBD2. The V segment lost 7 bases and the J segment 0 bases; nucleotides outside the gene matches: 6. CDR1 MDHEN and CDR2 SYDVKM come from the germline V gene. CDR3 size: 15 residues. This chain's CDR3 is CASIPRLAGSYEQYF. The CDR3, as DNA: TGTGCCAGCATCCCTCGACTAGCGGGCTCCTACGAGCAGTACTTC.

V is TRBV15 and J is TRBJ2-3; 14 bases are a match to TRBD2. The V segment lost 3 bases and the J segment 3 bases; nucleotides outside the gene matches: 11. In germline, CDR1 is LNHNV, CDR2 YYDKDF (reference sequence). The CDR3 spans 19 residues. The CDR3 DNA follows: TGTGCCACCAGCAGCCTACCCCCGGGACTAGCGGGAGAGACAGATACGCAGTATTTT. It translates to CATSSLPPGLAGETDTQYF.

This chain links TRBV28 with TRBJ2-3, with D possibly being TRBD2 (5 bases). The germline V and J ends were trimmed by 1 base and 2 bases, with 10 bases remaining between them. The CDR3 is made up of 15 amino acids. Germline CDR1 MDHEN, CDR2 SYDVKM. CDR3 in DNA: TGTGCCAGCAGTTTATTGAGGGCAGACACAGATACGCAGTATTTT. Encoded protein: CASSLLRADTDTQYF.

The chain joins TRBV27 to TRBJ2-1; 10 nucleotides match TRBD2. Trimming cost V 5 bases and J 0 bases; bases outside gene matches: 1. This CDR3 region has 15 residues. The germline gives CDR1 MNHEY, CDR2 SMNVEV (reference sequence). The CDR3 sequence: CASSRTSGSYNEQFF. The CDR3 nucleotides read TGTGCCAGCAGTCGGACTAGCGGCTCCTACAATGAGCAGTTCTTC.

This chain uses TRBV6-1 with TRBJ2-1; TRBD2 is a possible D gene (5 bases). V lost 6 bases and J 7 bases, leaving 10 bases between the germline ends. CDR3 length equals 12 residues. The germline CDR1 and CDR2 sequences are MNHNS and SASEGT. CDR3 sequence: CASRDYLNEQFF. Written as DNA, the CDR3 is TGTGCCAGCAGAGACTACCTGAATGAGCAGTTCTTC.

The chain has TRBV28 and TRBJ1-4; D uncertain. The CDR3 has 15 residues. CDR1 and CDR2 (germline): MDHEN, SYDVKM. Trimming took off 5 bases at V and 5 bases at J, with 15 bases between the two ends. The CDR3 DNA is TGTGCCAGCAGTCCGGACCGGCGATTAAATGAAAAACTGTTTTTT. It is translated as CASSPDRRLNEKLFF. The whole variable domain, remainder taken from reference TRBV28 and TRBJ1-4, is DVKVTQSSRYLVKRTGEKVFLECVQDMDHENMFWYRQDPGLGLRLIYFSYDVKMKEKGDIPEGYSVSREKKERFSLILESASTNQTSMYLCASSPDRRLNEKLFFGSGTQLSVL.

A single count supports this clone. The V and J genes are TRBV27 and TRBJ1-2, with 9 nucleotides matching TRBD1. CDR3 length equals 14 residues. The germline CDR1 and CDR2 sequences are MNHEY and SMNVEV (reference sequence). The ends lost 5 bases at V and 5 bases at J; junction bases unmatched: 6. CDR3 sequence reads: CASSEIGQGYGYTF. Written as DNA, the CDR3 is TGTGCCAGCAGTGAGATAGGACAGGGGTATGGCTACACCTTC.

The CDR3 here is CASSRGTGLTGELFF. In nucleotides, the CDR3 is TGTGCCAGCAGCAGAGGGACAGGTCTTACCGGGGAGCTGTTTTTT. This sequence joins TRBV5-8 and TRBJ2-2; TRBD1 aligns across 8 bases. This CDR3 comprises 15 residues. Per germline, CDR1 SGHTS and CDR2 YDEGEE. Trimming took 4 bases from V and 5 from J; bases not matched to a gene: 7.

The chain recombines TRBV14 with TRBJ2-2; D is possibly TRBD2 (6 bases). The CDR3 contains 18 residues. Germline CDR1 and CDR2: SGHDN and FVKESK. V shed 1 base and J shed 5 bases, with 20 bases lying between them. The CDR3 nucleotides read TGTGCCAGCAGCCAAGCCATCACCCCGGGACTCGCAACCGGGGAGCTGTTTTTT. It specifies CASSQAITPGLATGELFF.

The chain has TRBV10-1 and TRBJ2-2; no clear D. The CDR3 spans 16 residues. Between the trimmed V and J ends, which lost 4 bases and 0 bases, there was a span of 12 bases. CDR1 and CDR2 from the germline V gene are WNHNN and SYGVQD (reference sequence). The CDR3 protein is CASSVVATANTGELFF. The CDR3 coding sequence is TGCGCCAGCAGTGTGGTTGCAACCGCGAACACCGGGGAGCTGTTTTTT.